Here is one T cell receptor beta chain with its context. The antigen is not known. Between the trimmed V and J ends, which lost 4 bases and 1 base, there was a span of 13 bases. Germline V gene sequence: CDR1 SGHAT, CDR2 FQNNGV. This CDR3 comprises 16 residues. These data are taken from a study of high-grade serous ovarian cancer treatment subgroups. Background on the study: Samples averaged approximately 15,000 reads and roughly 7,500 unique TCR beta rearrangements. Findings and caveats of the study: Repertoire similarity ranged about 0.095 to 0.8 between tumors of one patient. Higher neoantigen levels went with greater TCR clonal relatedness.

Sequenced by immunoSEQ multiplex PCR; TCRdb stores in-frame clones only, minus some. The table has under 1,500 clones, roughly 77% seen once. The tumor samples were collected prior to definitive surgery or chemotherapy. This chain connects TRBV11-2 to TRBJ2-2; perhaps TRBD2 as D (6 bases). This receptor was obtained from a human donor with high-grade serous ovarian cancer. The sample taken for sequencing was tumor tissue. The chain's CDR3 is CASSSPGLLNTGELFF. Here the CDR3 DNA reads TGTGCCAGCAGCTCGCCGGGACTCCTGAACACCGGGGAGCTGTTTTTT. The full variable domain, completed using reference TRBV11-2 and TRBJ2-2, is EAGVAQSPRYKIIEKRQSVAFWCNPISGHATLYWYQQILGQGPKLLIQFQNNGVVDDSQLPKDRFSAERLKGVDSTLKIQPAKLEDSAVYLCASSSPGLLNTGELFFGEGSRLTVL.